The rows below give T cell receptor beta chains drawn from one sample of a study of technical replicates of blood from several donors. The assay was immunoSEQ multiplex PCR, and TCRdb's table has in-frame clones only and misses some. The sample shows some 74,000 clones, about nine tenths of them seen only once. The sequenced sample was T cells isolated from PBMCs. The receptors were gathered from a human donor in good health. Both conserved end residues are part of each CDR3. Each record gives: clone size, CDR3 length, D gene, V gene, J gene, CDR3 DNA, CDR3 protein. The D gene is left open where the match is weak. Size tells how often a clone was seen (once, few, many) or the class of an expanded clone, and some rows leave it out.

>-|16|-|TRBV14|TRBJ1-1
TGTGCCAGCAGCCAAGATTCAGGACACCATTGGACTGAAGCTTTCTTT
CASSQDSGHHWTEAFF
>few|14|-|TRBV6-6|TRBJ1-5
TGTGCCAGCAGTTACGGACAAGGCGGTCAGCCCCAGCATTTT
CASSYGQGGQPQHF
>-|13|-|TRBV10-3|TRBJ1-2
TGTGCCATCAGTGAAGGAGCTAACTATGGCTACACCTTC
CAISEGANYGYTF
>-|15|-|TRBV27|TRBJ1-1
TGTGCCAGCAGTTTTAAGTGGGGGGGGGACACTGAAGCTTTCTTT
CASSFKWGGDTEAFF
>-|15|TRBD1|TRBV25-1|TRBJ2-1
TGTGCCAGCAGTGAACCTGGGACAGCCGACAATGAGCAGTTCTTC
CASSEPGTADNEQFF
>-|13|-|TRBV27|TRBJ1-2
TGTGCCAGCGCCGAGCAGGGGACGAGGGGCTACACCTTC
CASAEQGTRGYTF
>-|13|-|TRBV2|TRBJ2-6
TGTGCCAGCAGCAACTCTGGGGCCAACGTCCTGACTTTC
CASSNSGANVLTF
>once|13|TRBD2|TRBV10-3|TRBJ2-3
TGTGCCATCGAACTAGCGGGCACAGATACGCAGTATTTT
CAIELAGTDTQYF
>-|12|-|TRBV5-1|TRBJ2-7
TGCGCCAGCAGCTCGACTAAGAACGAGCAGTACTTC
CASSSTKNEQYF
>-|15|TRBD1|TRBV19|TRBJ2-7
TGTGCCAGTAGTACCCTGGAACAGGGGACAGGGGAGCAGTACTTC
CASSTLEQGTGEQYF
>-|14|-|TRBV6-5|TRBJ2-1
TGTGCCAGCAGTTACTCACTAAAAGCGGGTGGGCCGTTCTTC
CASSYSLKAGGPFF
>-|17|-|TRBV29-1|TRBJ1-3
TGCAGCGTTGAACAAAGACAGGCCCTTCACTCTGGAAACACCATATATTTT
CSVEQRQALHSGNTIYF
>once|13|-|TRBV4-1|TRBJ2-7
TGCGCCAGCAGCCAAGACAGGGGCTACGAGCAGTACTTC
CASSQDRGYEQYF
>-|15|-|TRBV27|TRBJ2-7
TGTGCCAGCAGTGTTACAGGTTATCAATTTTACGAGCAGTACTTC
CASSVTGYQFYEQYF
>-|16|TRBD2|TRBV25-1|TRBJ2-1
TGTGCCAGCAGTGAATTCGGTGGCGGGAGTGGTAATGAGCAGTTCTTC
CASSEFGGGSGNEQFF
>once|13|-|TRBV7-6|TRBJ2-1
TGTGCCAGCAGTTGGAAGCTAGGAGTTGAGCAGTTCTTC
CASSWKLGVEQFF
>-|15|TRBD2|TRBV28|TRBJ2-3
TGTGCCAGCAGTGCGCGACTAGCGGGTTATGGTACGCAGTATTTT
CASSARLAGYGTQYF
>-|16|TRBD2|TRBV5-1|TRBJ2-3
TGCGCCAGCAGCCAGACCCATGGGGGGGGTAGAGATACGCAGTATTTT
CASSQTHGGGRDTQYF
>-|13|-|TRBV5-4|TRBJ1-2
TGTGCCAGCAGCCTCGGACAGTCTTATGGCTACACCTTC
CASSLGQSYGYTF
>-|14|-|TRBV7-9|TRBJ2-7
TGTGCCAGCAGCTTAAGGACTCCCGCCTACGAGCAGTACTTC
CASSLRTPAYEQYF
>-|13|TRBD2|TRBV5-4|TRBJ2-5
TGTGCCACCGCGACTAGCGGGAGGAGGAACCAGTACTTC
CATATSGRRNQYF
>-|13|-|TRBV15|TRBJ2-1
TGTGCCACCAGCAGAGACAGCTACAATGAGCAGTTCTTC
CATSRDSYNEQFF
>-|12|TRBD2|TRBV5-1|TRBJ2-5
TGCGCCAGCAGCGCGGGAGGAGAGACCCAGTACTTC
CASSAGGETQYF